There are a few counts of the clone carrying this T cell receptor beta chain. Antigen specificity is unknown. The V end lost 0 bases, the J end lost 5 bases, and 7 bases lay between the germline ends. CDR1 WNHNN and CDR2 SYGVQD come from the germline V gene (reference sequence). The CDR3 is 13 residues long. In the PCR, 60 Vbeta and 13 Jbeta primers were used. Here immunoSEQ multiplex PCR was the method, and the copy in TCRdb shows in-frame clones only, minus some. The table shows 210,000 or so clones, with 65% to 80% occurring only once. The entry originates in a study of cytomegalovirus exposure and HLA in healthy donors. General study points: Among CMV-associated TCR beta chains, most appeared HLA-restricted in a later analysis.

This clonotype was obtained from a girl aged 2 to 10 in good health and CMV-seronegative. The sample taken for sequencing was PBMCs. The rearrangement uses TRBV10-1 and TRBJ1-1; perhaps TRBD1 as D (5 bases). This CDR3 reads CASSESRDTEAFF. In DNA form, the CDR3 reads TGCGCCAGCAGTGAGTCCAGGGATACTGAAGCTTTCTTT.